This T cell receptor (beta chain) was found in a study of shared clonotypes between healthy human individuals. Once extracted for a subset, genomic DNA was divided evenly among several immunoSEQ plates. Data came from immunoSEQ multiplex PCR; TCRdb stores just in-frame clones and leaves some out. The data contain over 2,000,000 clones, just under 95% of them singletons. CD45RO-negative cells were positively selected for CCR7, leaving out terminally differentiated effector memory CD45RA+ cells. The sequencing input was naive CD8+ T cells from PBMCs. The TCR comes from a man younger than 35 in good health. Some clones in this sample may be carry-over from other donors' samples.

Written as DNA, the CDR3 is TGTGCCACCAGCCCGTCCCTGAGGCTATACAATGAGCAGTTCTTC. Translating gives CATSPSLRLYNEQFF. The chain recombines TRBV15 with TRBJ2-1; D unresolved. V dropped 5 bases and J dropped 4 bases, with 15 bases sitting between them. Germline V gives CDR1 LNHNV, CDR2 YYDKDF (reference sequence). CDR3 length: 15 residues.